This TCR beta chain appears in the sequencing data of a study of T cell changes during pregnancy in multiple sclerosis. Trimming pared 1 base from V and 5 bases from J, leaving 13 bases between. Looked up from germline, CDR1 is LGHNA and CDR2 is YNFKEQ. This CDR3 region has 15 residues. Profiling relied on immunoSEQ multiplex PCR, and the TCRdb table lists in-frame clones only, not all of them. Among tens of thousands of clones, roughly nine tenths were seen once, and the ten largest hold approximately 3.3%. This clonotype was obtained from a female donor in good health, serving as a control in a pregnancy study. Some clones in this sample may be carry-over from other donors' samples. This chain joins TRBV4-2 and TRBJ2-3; D possibly corresponds to TRBD2 (7 bases). This sample comprised PBMCs, obtained in the first trimester of pregnancy. The CDR3 DNA reads TGTGCCAGCAGCCAAGGAGGGGGGGCCAAAGATACGCAGTATTTT. It codes for CASSQGGGAKDTQYF.